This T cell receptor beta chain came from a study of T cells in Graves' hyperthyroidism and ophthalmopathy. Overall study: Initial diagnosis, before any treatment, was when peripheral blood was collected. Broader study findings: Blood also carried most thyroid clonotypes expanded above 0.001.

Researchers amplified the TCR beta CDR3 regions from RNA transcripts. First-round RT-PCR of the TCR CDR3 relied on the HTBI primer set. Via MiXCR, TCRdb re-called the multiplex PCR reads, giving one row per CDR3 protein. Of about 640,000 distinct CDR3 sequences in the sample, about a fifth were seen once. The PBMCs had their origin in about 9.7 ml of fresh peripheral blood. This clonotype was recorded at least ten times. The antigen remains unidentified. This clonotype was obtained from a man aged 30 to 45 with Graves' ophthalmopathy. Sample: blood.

CDR3 sequence: CASTHSTEIYEQYF. The DNA for the CDR3 is TGTGCCAGCACACATTCGACAGAAATCTACGAGCAGTACTTC. The chain employs TRBV3-1 and TRBJ2-7; possible D gene TRBD1, 5 bases. From germline, CDR1 is LGHDT and CDR2 YNNKEL (reference sequence). The CDR3 loop spans 14 amino acids. V shed 7 bases and J shed 3 bases, with 16 bases lying between them.